The 25 T cell receptor beta chains below all came from one sample that was sequenced in a study of technical replicates of blood from four donors (dated by TCRdb to between 2016 and 2019). Libraries were made using the immunoSEQ multiplex PCR assay. TCRdb re-hosts the immuneACCESS table, in-frame sequences only. Its copies lack some clones; in the studies checked, an unresolved V gene accounts for under half of them, and the cause for the rest is not known. The sample records over 60,000 clones, 93% of which are singletons. Over 0.2% of the sample is taken by the ten largest. Sequenced material: T cells isolated from PBMCs. These receptors all stem from a human donor in good health.

The chain is built from TRBV19 and TRBJ1-6; TRBD1 agrees at 9 bases. This CDR3 has 15 residues. The trim removed 6 bases at V and 13 bases at J, leaving 13 bases unmatched. Germline CDR1 reads LNHDA; CDR2 reads SQIVND (reference sequence). CDR3 sequence (DNA): TGTGCCAGTAGCGCCCCGGGACAGGGCATGGCCCCCCTCCACTTT. The encoded protein is CASSAPGQGMAPLHF.

V usage is TRBV5-1 and J usage is TRBJ1-1; 7 bases line up with TRBD1. The ends lost 2 bases at V and 0 bases at J; junction bases unmatched: 1. The CDR3 is 14 amino acids. Germline V gives CDR1 SGHRS, CDR2 YFSETQ. The chain's CDR3 is CASSFDRVNTEAFF. The CDR3 nucleotides read TGCGCCAGCAGCTTCGACAGGGTGAACACTGAAGCTTTCTTT.

This chain connects TRBV29-1 to TRBJ1-1; 9 positions agree with TRBD1. CDR3 length: 15 amino acids. Losses at the gene ends were 0 bases for V and 1 base for J; bases not matched to a gene: 3. Germline V lookup: CDR1 SQVTM, CDR2 ANQGSEA. The CDR3 bases are TGCAGCGTTGAAGAGGGGGACAGGGCGAACACTGAAGCTTTCTTT. Encoded protein: CSVEEGDRANTEAFF. The complete variable domain, with remaining parts taken from reference TRBV29-1 and TRBJ1-1, reads SAVISQKPSRDICQRGTSLTIQCQVDSQVTMMFWYRQQPGQSLTLIATANQGSEATYESGFVIDKFPISRPNLTFSTLTVSNMSPEDSSIYLCSVEEGDRANTEAFFGQGTRLTVV.

The rearrangement joins TRBV2 to TRBJ2-5, with 8 positions matching TRBD2. The CDR3 sequence is 16 residues long. CDR1 and CDR2 from the germline V gene are SNHLY and FYNNEI. V dropped 3 bases and J dropped 4; count of bases not matched to a gene: 10. CDR3 in DNA: TGTGCCAGCAGTGAGGCGGCGGGAGGCCCTGCAGAGACCCAGTACTTC. It translates to CASSEAAGGPAETQYF.

The chain recombines TRBV30 with TRBJ1-5, with D maybe TRBD1 (5 bases). The CDR3 loop spans 16 amino acids. The V end lost 2 bases, the J end lost 2 bases, and 16 bases lay between the germline ends. Germline CDR1 reads GTSNPN; CDR2 reads SVGIG (reference sequence). CDR3: CAWSTYEGDGNQPQHF. CDR3 sequence (DNA): TGTGCCTGGAGTACCTACGAAGGGGATGGCAATCAGCCCCAGCATTTT.

This chain's CDR3 is CASSQEGQREASYNEQFF. As DNA, the CDR3 is TGTGCCAGCAGCCAAGAGGGCCAGCGGGAGGCTTCCTACAATGAGCAGTTCTTC. V and J are TRBV4-2 and TRBJ2-1, with 9 bases fitting TRBD2. The germline gives CDR1 LGHNA, CDR2 YNFKEQ. The CDR3 length is 18 residues. The ends lost 0 bases at V and 1 base at J; junction bases unmatched: 7.

This clone came up once. The chain links TRBV7-2 to TRBJ2-7; 9 bases are a match to TRBD1. The germline gives CDR1 SGHTA, CDR2 FQGNSA. The CDR3 spans 15 residues. After removal of 4 bases from V and 5 bases from J, the junction contained 9 bases not matched to a gene. The CDR3 nucleotides are TGTGCCAGCAGCTCACAGGACAGGGGTTTCGACGAGCAGTACTTC. Translation: CASSSQDRGFDEQYF. Using reference TRBV7-2 and TRBJ2-7 for the parts outside the CDR3, the full variable domain is GAGVSQSPSNKVTEKGKDVELRCDPISGHTALYWYRQSLGQGLEFLIYFQGNSAPDKSGLPSDRFSAERTGGSVSTLTIQRTQQEDSAVYLCASSSQDRGFDEQYFGPGTRLTVT.

The CDR3 bases are TGTGCCAGCAGCCCCCCGGGACTAGCAATGAATGAGCAGTTCTTC. Amino acid sequence: CASSPPGLAMNEQFF. The chain links TRBV7-6 to TRBJ2-1, with 9 bases identical to TRBD2. CDR1 is SGHVS and CDR2 is FNYEAQ in the germline V gene. V shed 5 bases and J 7 bases; nucleotides not matched to a gene: 9. The CDR3 covers 15 residues. The full variable domain, its missing parts supplied by reference TRBV7-6 and TRBJ2-1, is GAGVSQSPRYKVTKRGQDVALRCDPISGHVSLYWYRQALGQGPEFLTYFNYEAQQDKSGLPNDRFSAERPEGSISTLTIQRTEQRDSAMYRCASSPPGLAMNEQFFGPGTRLTVL.

The V gene is TRBV18, the J gene TRBJ2-7, with TRBD1 identical over 9 bases. Germline V lookup: CDR1 KGHSH, CDR2 LQKENI. This CDR3 spans 14 amino acids. Trimming removed 5 bases from V and 1 base from J; junction bases left unmatched: 3. CDR3 bases: TGTGCCAGCTCATGGGACAGGGATTCCTACGAGCAGTACTTC. Translated: CASSWDRDSYEQYF.

The V gene is TRBV6-1, the J gene TRBJ1-1; D might be TRBD1 (5 bases). Trimming took off 3 bases at V and 1 base at J, with 15 bases between the two ends. The germline V gene has CDR1 MNHNS and CDR2 SASEGT. The CDR3 has 16 amino acids. CDR3 coding DNA: TGTGCCAGCAGTGATACCGACAAGGGGTGGAACACTGAAGCTTTCTTT. Protein sequence: CASSDTDKGWNTEAFF.

V usage is TRBV19 and J usage is TRBJ2-7; a weak D match, TRBD2 (6 bases). This CDR3 is 18 amino acids long. With 4 bases removed from V and 1 base from J, the gap between germline ends came to 23 bases. In germline, CDR1 is LNHDA, CDR2 SQIVND (reference sequence). CDR3 amino acids: CASSTTKRGTPESYEQYF. As DNA, the CDR3 is TGTGCCAGTAGTACGACCAAAAGAGGGACTCCTGAGTCCTACGAGCAGTACTTC.

The V gene is TRBV19, the J gene TRBJ1-1, with a tentative D call TRBD1 (5 bases). The CDR3 has 14 residues. Per germline, CDR1 LNHDA and CDR2 SQIVND (reference sequence). Trimming cost V 5 bases and J 1 base, with 11 bases left between them. The chain's CDR3 is CASSVGLTNTEAFF. CDR3 nucleotides: TGTGCCAGTAGTGTGGGACTGACGAACACTGAAGCTTTCTTT.

The chain employs TRBV14 and TRBJ2-6; possible D gene TRBD2, 6 bases. CDR3 length: 15 residues. CDR1 is SGHDN, CDR2 FVKESK, per germline. V was shortened by 4 bases and J by 7 bases, with 14 bases between the two germline ends. CDR3 loop: CASSLRRGLANVLTF. CDR3 nucleotides: TGTGCCAGCAGCCTGAGGAGGGGTTTAGCCAACGTCCTGACTTTC.

CDR3 nucleotides: TGTGCCAGTAGTATGACCGGAGGCAATCAGCCCCAGCATTTT. Translation: CASSMTGGNQPQHF. The V call is TRBV19, the J call TRBJ1-5; D is undetermined. Between the trimmed V and J ends, which lost 3 bases and 2 bases, there was a span of 8 bases. CDR1 is LNHDA, CDR2 SQIVND, per germline (reference sequence). CDR3 length: 14 amino acids. Based on the CDR3 plus reference TRBV19 and TRBJ1-5, the full variable domain is DGGITQSPKYLFRKEGQNVTLSCEQNLNHDAMYWYRQDPGQGLRLIYYSQIVNDFQKGDIAEGYSVSREKKESFPLTVTSAQKNPTAFYLCASSMTGGNQPQHFGDGTRLSIL.

V and J are TRBV6-5 and TRBJ2-7; 11 bases map to TRBD1. CDR3 length: 14 residues. V trimming: 0 bases; J trimming: 7 bases; junction bases outside the gene matches: 2. Germline lookup yields CDR1 MNHEY and CDR2 SVGAGI. The CDR3, as DNA: TGTGCCAGCAGTTACTCCGGGACAGGGGGTGAGCAGTACTTC. Its protein is CASSYSGTGGEQYF.

J is TRBJ1-6 and V is TRBV6-1, with unresolved D. The CDR3 has 13 amino acids. CDR1 and CDR2 (germline): MNHNS, SASEGT. The ends were cut back, 3 bases at V and 7 bases at J, with 7 bases in the middle. The CDR3 DNA reads TGTGCCAGCAGTGATCTGCGCAATTCACCCCTCCACTTT. Amino acid sequence: CASSDLRNSPLHF.

The CDR3 DNA reads TGTGCCAGCAATTTTTATAGCAATCAGCCCCAGCATTTT. Translation: CASNFYSNQPQHF. This chain uses TRBV2 with TRBJ1-5; D ambiguous. The CDR3 contains 13 residues. Trimming took 7 bases from V and 0 from J, leaving 7 bases between them. CDR1 is SNHLY, CDR2 FYNNEI, per germline.

J is TRBJ2-3 and V is TRBV11-3; no firm D call. CDR3 size: 13 residues. The germline V gene has CDR1 SGHNT and CDR2 YENEEA. Trimming shortened V by 5 bases and J by 1 base, and 7 bases separated the two germline ends. CDR3 DNA: TGTGCCAGCAGCAATCAGGGCACAGATACGCAGTATTTT. Its translation is CASSNQGTDTQYF.

Here the CDR3 reads CASGQQGYNHYEQYF. CDR3 bases: TGTGCCAGCGGACAACAGGGATATAACCACTACGAGCAGTACTTC. The chain is built from TRBV7-9 and TRBJ2-7; perhaps TRBD1 as D (6 bases). The CDR3 extends over 15 amino acids. Trimming took off 8 bases at V and 3 bases at J, with 20 bases between the two ends. In germline, CDR1 is SEHNR, CDR2 FQNEAQ (reference sequence).

This clone was seen a single time. This chain uses TRBV2 with TRBJ2-3; TRBD1 agrees at 9 bases. This CDR3 has 15 amino acids. The ends lost 1 base at V and 6 bases at J; junction bases unmatched: 5. Germline V gives CDR1 SNHLY, CDR2 FYNNEI. The CDR3 DNA reads as TGTGCCAGCAGTGAAGGGACAGGGGAATACGATACGCAGTATTTT. This sequence encodes CASSEGTGEYDTQYF.

The V call is TRBV14, the J call TRBJ1-3; no clear D gene. Looked up from germline, CDR1 is SGHDN and CDR2 is FVKESK. Trimming cost V 4 bases and J 0 bases, with 4 bases left between them. There are 13 residues in the CDR3. CDR3 nucleotide sequence: TGTGCCAGCAGCCTCAACTCTGGAAACACCATATATTTT. Protein sequence: CASSLNSGNTIYF.

The chain combines TRBV30 with TRBJ2-1; no reliable D call. CDR3 length: 12 residues. The V and J ends lost 3 bases and 3 bases respectively, with 6 bases between them. Germline V gives CDR1 GTSNPN, CDR2 SVGIG (reference sequence). CDR3 region: CAWRGNYNEQFF. CDR3 sequence (DNA): TGTGCCTGGAGGGGCAACTACAATGAGCAGTTCTTC.

This chain uses TRBV5-4 with TRBJ2-5, with TRBD2 matching over 8 bases. Per the germline V gene, CDR1 is SGHNT and CDR2 is YYREEE (reference sequence). This CDR3 contains 16 residues. The ends lost 3 bases at V and 3 bases at J; junction bases unmatched: 10. CDR3 protein: CASSSTGTRGEETQYF. The CDR3 DNA follows: TGTGCCAGCAGCTCAACCGGGACTAGGGGGGAAGAGACCCAGTACTTC.

This rearrangement joins TRBV12-5 to TRBJ2-1, with 7 bases that match TRBD1. The CDR3 loop spans 13 amino acids. Per germline, CDR1 LGHNT and CDR2 FRNRAP. V was clipped by 5 bases and J by 4 bases; unmatched bases: 2. In nucleotides, the CDR3 is TGTGCTAGTGGTCCGACAGGGTACAATGAGCAGTTCTTC. It encodes CASGPTGYNEQFF. Looking up the rest from reference TRBV12-5 and TRBJ2-1 gives the full variable domain: DARVTQTPRHKVTEMGQEVTMRCQPILGHNTVFWYRQTMMQGLELLAYFRNRAPLDDSGMPKDRFSAEMPDATLATLKIQPSEPRDSAVYFCASGPTGYNEQFFGPGTRLTVL.

V is TRBV27 and J is TRBJ1-1; D not resolved. The CDR3 consists of 12 residues. Trimming left V 8 bases short and J 2 bases short, with 9 bases between. Germline V CDR1 and CDR2: MNHEY, SMNVEV (reference sequence). DNA of the CDR3: TGTGCCAGCCAAGCAACTAACACTGAAGCTTTCTTT. Amino acids: CASQATNTEAFF.